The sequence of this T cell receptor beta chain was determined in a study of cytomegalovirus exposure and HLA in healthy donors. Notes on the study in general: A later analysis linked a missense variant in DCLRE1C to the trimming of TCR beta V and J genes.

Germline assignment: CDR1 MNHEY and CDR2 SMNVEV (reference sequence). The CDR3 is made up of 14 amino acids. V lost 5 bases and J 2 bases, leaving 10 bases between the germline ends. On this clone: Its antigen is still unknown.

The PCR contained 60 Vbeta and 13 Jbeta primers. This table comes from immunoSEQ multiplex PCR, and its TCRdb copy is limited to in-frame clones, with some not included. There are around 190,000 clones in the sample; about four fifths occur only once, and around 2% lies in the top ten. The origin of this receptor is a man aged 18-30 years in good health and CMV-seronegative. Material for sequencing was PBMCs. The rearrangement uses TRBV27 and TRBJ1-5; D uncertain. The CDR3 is CASSLMRGNQPQHF. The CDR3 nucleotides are TGTGCCAGCAGTCTGATGAGGGGCAATCAGCCCCAGCATTTT.